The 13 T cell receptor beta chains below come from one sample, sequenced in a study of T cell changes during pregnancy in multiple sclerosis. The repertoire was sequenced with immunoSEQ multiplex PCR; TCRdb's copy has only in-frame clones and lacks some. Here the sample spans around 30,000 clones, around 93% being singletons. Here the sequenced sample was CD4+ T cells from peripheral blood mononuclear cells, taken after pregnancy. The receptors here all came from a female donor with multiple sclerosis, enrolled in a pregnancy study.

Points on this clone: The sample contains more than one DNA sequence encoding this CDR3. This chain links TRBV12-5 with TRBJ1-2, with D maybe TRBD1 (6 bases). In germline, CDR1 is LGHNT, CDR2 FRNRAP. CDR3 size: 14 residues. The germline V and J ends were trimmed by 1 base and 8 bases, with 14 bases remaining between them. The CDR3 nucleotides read TGTGCTAGTGGTTTGGGACTACAGGGTGGCGGCTACACCTTC. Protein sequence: CASGLGLQGGGYTF.

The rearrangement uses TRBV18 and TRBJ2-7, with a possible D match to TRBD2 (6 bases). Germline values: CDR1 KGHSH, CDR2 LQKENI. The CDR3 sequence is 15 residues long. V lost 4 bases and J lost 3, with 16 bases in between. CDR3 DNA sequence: TGTGCCAGCTCACTAACGGGGGTCTCCTTCTACGAGCAGTACTTC. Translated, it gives CASSLTGVSFYEQYF. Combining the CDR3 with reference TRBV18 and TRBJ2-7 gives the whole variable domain NAGVMQNPRHLVRRRGQEARLRCSPMKGHSHVYWYRQLPEEGLKFMVYLQKENIIDESGMPKERFSAEFPKEGPSILRIQQVVRGDSAAYFCASSLTGVSFYEQYFGPGTRLTVT.

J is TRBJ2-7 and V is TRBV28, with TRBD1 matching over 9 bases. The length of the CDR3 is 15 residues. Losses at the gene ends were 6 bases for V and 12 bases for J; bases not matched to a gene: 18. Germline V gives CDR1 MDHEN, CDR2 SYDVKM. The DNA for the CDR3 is TGTGCCAGCAGGGTACCGCAGGACAGGGGACACGAACGGTACTTC. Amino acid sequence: CASRVPQDRGHERYF.

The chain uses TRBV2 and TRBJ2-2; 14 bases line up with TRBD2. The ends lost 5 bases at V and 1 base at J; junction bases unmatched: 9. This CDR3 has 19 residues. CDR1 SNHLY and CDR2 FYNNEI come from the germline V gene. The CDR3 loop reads CASSQQGTSGSVNTGELFF. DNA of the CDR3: TGTGCCAGCAGTCAACAGGGGACTAGCGGGAGCGTGAACACCGGGGAGCTGTTTTTT. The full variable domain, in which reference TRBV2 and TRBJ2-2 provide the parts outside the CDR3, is EPEVTQTPSHQVTQMGQEVILRCVPISNHLYFYWYRQILGQKVEFLVSFYNNEISEKSEIFDDQFSVERPDGSNFTLKIRSTKLEDSAMYFCASSQQGTSGSVNTGELFFGEGSRLTVL.

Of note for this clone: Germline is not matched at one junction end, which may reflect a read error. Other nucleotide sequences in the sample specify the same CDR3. CDR3 nucleotide sequence: TGTGCCAGCAGCTTAGGACAAGACATGAACACTGAAGCCTTCTTT. It codes for CASSLGQDMNTEAFF. This rearrangement joins TRBV7-9 to TRBJ1-1; D not resolved. Per the germline V gene, CDR1 is SEHNR and CDR2 is FQNEAQ (reference sequence). The CDR3 consists of 15 residues.

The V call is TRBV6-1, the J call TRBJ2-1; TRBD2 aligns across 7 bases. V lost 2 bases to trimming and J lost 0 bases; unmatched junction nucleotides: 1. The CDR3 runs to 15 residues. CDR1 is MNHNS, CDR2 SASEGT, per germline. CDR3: CASSERGDSYNEQFF. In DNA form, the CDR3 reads TGTGCCAGCAGTGAACGGGGGGACTCCTACAATGAGCAGTTCTTC.

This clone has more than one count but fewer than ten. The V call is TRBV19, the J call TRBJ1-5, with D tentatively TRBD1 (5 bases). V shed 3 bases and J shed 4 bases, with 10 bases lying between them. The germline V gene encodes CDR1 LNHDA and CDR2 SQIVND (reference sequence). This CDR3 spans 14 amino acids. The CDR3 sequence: CASSIRVGNQPQHF. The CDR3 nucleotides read TGTGCCAGTAGTATCAGGGTGGGAAATCAGCCCCAGCATTTT.

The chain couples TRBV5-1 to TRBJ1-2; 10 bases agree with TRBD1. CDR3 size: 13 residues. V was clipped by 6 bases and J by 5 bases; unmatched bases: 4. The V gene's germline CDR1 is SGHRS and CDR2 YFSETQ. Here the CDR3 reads CASKMDRGYGYTF. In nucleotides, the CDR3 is TGCGCCAGCAAAATGGACAGGGGGTATGGCTACACCTTC.

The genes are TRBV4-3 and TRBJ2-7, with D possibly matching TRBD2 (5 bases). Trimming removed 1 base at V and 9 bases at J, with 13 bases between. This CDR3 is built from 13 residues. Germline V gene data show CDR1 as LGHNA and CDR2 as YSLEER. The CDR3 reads CASSQVTDSAQYF. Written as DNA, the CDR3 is TGCGCCAGCAGCCAAGTGACGGACTCCGCGCAGTACTTC.

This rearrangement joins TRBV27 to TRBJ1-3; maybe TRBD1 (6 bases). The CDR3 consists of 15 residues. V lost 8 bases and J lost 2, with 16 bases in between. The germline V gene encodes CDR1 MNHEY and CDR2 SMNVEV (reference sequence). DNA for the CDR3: TGTGCCAGCTTATCCCGACAGGTCCCTGGAAACACCATATATTTT. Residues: CASLSRQVPGNTIYF.

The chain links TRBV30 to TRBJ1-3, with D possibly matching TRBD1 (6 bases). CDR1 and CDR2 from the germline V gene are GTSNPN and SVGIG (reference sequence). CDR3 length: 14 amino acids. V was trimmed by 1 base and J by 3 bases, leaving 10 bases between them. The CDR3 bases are TGTGCCTGGAGTGCTAGGGGGAGTGGAAACACCATATATTTT. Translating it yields CAWSARGSGNTIYF.

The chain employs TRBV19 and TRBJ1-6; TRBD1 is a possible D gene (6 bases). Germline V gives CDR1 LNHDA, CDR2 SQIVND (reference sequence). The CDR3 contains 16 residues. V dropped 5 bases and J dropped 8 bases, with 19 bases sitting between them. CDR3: CASSPRQAAGDSPLHF. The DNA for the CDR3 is TGTGCCAGTAGTCCGCGACAGGCCGCGGGGGATTCACCCCTCCACTTT.

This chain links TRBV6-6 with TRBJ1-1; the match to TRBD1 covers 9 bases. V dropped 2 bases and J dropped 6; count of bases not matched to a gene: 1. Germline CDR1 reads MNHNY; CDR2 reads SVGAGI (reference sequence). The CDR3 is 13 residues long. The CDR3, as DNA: TGTGCCAGCAGTTACGGGACAGGGCCTGAAGCTTTCTTT. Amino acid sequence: CASSYGTGPEAFF.